A selection of T cell receptor beta chains follows, all from one sample in a study of T cell responses to AZD1222 COVID-19 vaccine. Repertoires were generated with immunoSEQ multiplex PCR, while TCRdb's copy carries only in-frame clones and drops some. The sample includes tens of thousands of clones, approximately 90% of them seen just once. This sample comprised peripheral blood, obtained 28 days after the second AZD1222 dose. The receptors shown here come from an adult who received the AZD1222 COVID-19 vaccine. Both conserved end residues are trimmed from each CDR3. Each record gives: CDR3 length, V gene, CDR3 protein.

CDR3 length: 12
V gene: TRBV19
CDR3 protein: ASSILGSSYEQY

CDR3 length: 14
V gene: TRBV7-9
CDR3 protein: ASSPRHGTSADTQY

CDR3 length: 13
V gene: TRBV5-1
CDR3 protein: ASSLSGTPNQPQH

CDR3 length: 11
V gene: TRBV11-2
CDR3 protein: ASTPGTYTEAF

CDR3 length: 10
V gene: TRBV10-2
CDR3 protein: ASSRGPDTQY

CDR3 length: 12
V gene: TRBV19
CDR3 protein: ASSMRGSSYEQY

CDR3 length: 13
V gene: TRBV2
CDR3 protein: ASSEGTGMAGELF

CDR3 length: 14
V gene: TRBV19
CDR3 protein: ASSSQGASPNYGYT

CDR3 length: 13
V gene: TRBV18
CDR3 protein: ASSAGEGRYNEQF

CDR3 length: 15
V gene: TRBV24-1
CDR3 protein: ATSDPRLAGPQETQY

CDR3 length: 12
V gene: TRBV30
CDR3 protein: AWSVRQGANEQY

CDR3 length: 14
V gene: TRBV6-2/TRBV6-3
CDR3 protein: ASSPGSGRNQETQY

CDR3 length: 16
V gene: TRBV18
CDR3 protein: ASSPPTSGREITGELF

CDR3 length: 14
V gene: TRBV18
CDR3 protein: ASSPPGGAPNQPQH

CDR3 length: 9
V gene: TRBV6-2/TRBV6-3
CDR3 protein: ASSMGQPQH

CDR3 length: 12
V gene: TRBV29-1
CDR3 protein: SVATSGTGETQY

CDR3 length: 12
V gene: TRBV5-1
CDR3 protein: ASSKGLAGDTQY

CDR3 length: 12
V gene: TRBV5-3
CDR3 protein: ARSLCKEKETQY

CDR3 length: 13
V gene: TRBV7-6
CDR3 protein: ASSPWTGGTYGYT

CDR3 length: 9
V gene: TRBV2
CDR3 protein: ASSEDAEAF

CDR3 length: 12
V gene: TRBV5-8
CDR3 protein: ASSLGGVSYEQY

CDR3 length: 14
V gene: TRBV2
CDR3 protein: ASSLGQASSGNTIY

CDR3 length: 12
V gene: TRBV7-2
CDR3 protein: ASSLRGSNQPQH

CDR3 length: 14
V gene: TRBV18
CDR3 protein: ASSTTGVSPTGELF

CDR3 length: 11
V gene: TRBV10-3
CDR3 protein: ASGTGGVYGYT

CDR3 length: 12
V gene: TRBV29-1
CDR3 protein: SVAGGSVGDTQY

CDR3 length: 13
V gene: TRBV28
CDR3 protein: ASSLPGTGSYEQY

CDR3 length: 13
V gene: TRBV19
CDR3 protein: ASSPTSGRRDEQF

CDR3 length: 15
V gene: TRBV4-3
CDR3 protein: ASSQRPDYSGANVLT

CDR3 length: 10
V gene: TRBV14
CDR3 protein: ASTPGHEKLF

CDR3 length: 13
V gene: TRBV15
CDR3 protein: ATSRDNRGGDEQF

CDR3 length: 14
V gene: TRBV5-1
CDR3 protein: ASSLVPKAGQETQY

CDR3 length: 14
V gene: TRBV4-1
CDR3 protein: ASSQVQGKGNQPQH

CDR3 length: 14
V gene: TRBV9
CDR3 protein: ASSVSGTGGQETQY

CDR3 length: 16
V gene: TRBV11-3
CDR3 protein: ASSLVRNELLPGYEQY

CDR3 length: 13
V gene: TRBV6-5
CDR3 protein: ASSWGRSGANVLT

CDR3 length: 12
V gene: TRBV4-2
CDR3 protein: ASSQEQPKNIQY

CDR3 length: 14
V gene: TRBV7-3
CDR3 protein: ASSLASSVVPYEQY

CDR3 length: 10
V gene: TRBV28
CDR3 protein: ASSFPTWPQH

CDR3 length: 11
V gene: TRBV19
CDR3 protein: ASGGSGYNEQF

CDR3 length: 11
V gene: TRBV27
CDR3 protein: ASSPRGGRGYT

CDR3 length: 12
V gene: TRBV30
CDR3 protein: AWRTSGHWDGYT

CDR3 length: 11
V gene: TRBV5-4
CDR3 protein: ASSRDSTGELF

CDR3 length: 12
V gene: TRBV10-1
CDR3 protein: ASSRQGTNEKLF

CDR3 length: 13
V gene: TRBV9
CDR3 protein: ASTRDVSSYNEQF

CDR3 length: 12
V gene: TRBV4-2
CDR3 protein: ASSQDRGGRGLF

CDR3 length: 11
V gene: TRBV2
CDR3 protein: ASRRGASTEAF

CDR3 length: 13
V gene: TRBV9
CDR3 protein: ASSVEDWRDYGYT

CDR3 length: 14
V gene: TRBV28
CDR3 protein: ASSPPGRAKGYGYT

CDR3 length: 12
V gene: TRBV15
CDR3 protein: ATSSDRYQETQY

CDR3 length: 11
V gene: TRBV29-1
CDR3 protein: SAKGDSNQPQH

CDR3 length: 13
V gene: TRBV28
CDR3 protein: ASKTTGTANQPQH

CDR3 length: 13
V gene: TRBV9
CDR3 protein: ASSVQGRDTGELF

CDR3 length: 11
V gene: TRBV30
CDR3 protein: AWSVASTTEAF

CDR3 length: 13
V gene: TRBV5-4
CDR3 protein: ASSLEGSGANVLT

CDR3 length: 11
V gene: TRBV27
CDR3 protein: ASRFLTDGTQY

CDR3 length: 15
V gene: TRBV10-1
CDR3 protein: ASSESASGAPYNEQF